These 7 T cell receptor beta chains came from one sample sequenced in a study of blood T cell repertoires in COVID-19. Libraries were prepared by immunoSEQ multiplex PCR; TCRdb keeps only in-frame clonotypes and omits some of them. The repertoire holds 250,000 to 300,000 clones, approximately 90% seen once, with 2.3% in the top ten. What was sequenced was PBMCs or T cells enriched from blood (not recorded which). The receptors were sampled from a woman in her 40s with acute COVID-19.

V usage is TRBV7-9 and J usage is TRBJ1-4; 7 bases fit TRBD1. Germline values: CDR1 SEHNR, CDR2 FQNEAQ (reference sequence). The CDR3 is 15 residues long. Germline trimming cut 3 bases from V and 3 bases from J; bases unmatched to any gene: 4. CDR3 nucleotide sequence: TGTGCCAGCAGCTTGACCCAGGGGGCTAATGAAAAACTGTTTTTT. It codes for CASSLTQGANEKLFF.

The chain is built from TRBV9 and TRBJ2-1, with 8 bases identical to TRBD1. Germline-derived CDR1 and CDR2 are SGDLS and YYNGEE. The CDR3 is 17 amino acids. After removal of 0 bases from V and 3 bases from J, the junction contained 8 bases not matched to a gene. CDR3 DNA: TGTGCCAGCAGCGTAGGAGGTCTGGACAGGGACTACAATGAGCAGTTCTTC. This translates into CASSVGGLDRDYNEQFF.

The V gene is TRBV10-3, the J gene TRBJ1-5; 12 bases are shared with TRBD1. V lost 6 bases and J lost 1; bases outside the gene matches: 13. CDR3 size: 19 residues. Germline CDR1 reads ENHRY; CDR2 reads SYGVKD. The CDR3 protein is CAIRAGTGGGSASNQPQHF. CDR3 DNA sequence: TGTGCCATCAGAGCCGGGACAGGGGGCGGTTCGGCGAGCAATCAGCCCCAGCATTTT.

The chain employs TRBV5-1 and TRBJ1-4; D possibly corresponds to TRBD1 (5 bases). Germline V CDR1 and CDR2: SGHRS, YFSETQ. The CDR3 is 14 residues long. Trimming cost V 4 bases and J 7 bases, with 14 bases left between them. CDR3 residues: CASSPGDFSEKLFF. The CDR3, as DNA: TGCGCCAGCAGCCCGGGGGACTTCTCTGAAAAACTGTTTTTT.

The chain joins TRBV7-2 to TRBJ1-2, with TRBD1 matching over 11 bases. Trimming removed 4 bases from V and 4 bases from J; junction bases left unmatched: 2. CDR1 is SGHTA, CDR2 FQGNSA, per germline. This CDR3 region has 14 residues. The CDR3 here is CASSYGQGAYGYTF. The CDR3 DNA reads TGTGCCAGCAGCTACGGACAGGGGGCCTATGGCTACACCTTC.

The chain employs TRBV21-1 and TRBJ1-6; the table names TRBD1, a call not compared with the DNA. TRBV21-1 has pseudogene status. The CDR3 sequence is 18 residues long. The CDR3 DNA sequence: TGTGCCAGCAGCAAGTGGGACACCCTAGACTTCTATAATTCACCCCTCCACTTT. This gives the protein CASSKWDTLDFYNSPLHF.

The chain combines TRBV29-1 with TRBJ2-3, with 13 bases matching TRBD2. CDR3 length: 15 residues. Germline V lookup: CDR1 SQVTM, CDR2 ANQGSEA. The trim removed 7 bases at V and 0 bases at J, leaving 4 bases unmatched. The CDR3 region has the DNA TGCAGCGCCTCGACTAGCGGGGGGAGCACAGATACGCAGTATTTT. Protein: CSASTSGGSTDTQYF.